Each of the 11 T cell receptor beta chains below was sequenced from the same sample in a study of chronic HIV infection and antiretroviral therapy. TCRdb reprocessed the 5' RACE reads with MiXCR, giving one entry per CDR3 protein. The table has fewer than 40,000 distinct CDR3 sequences, around 8.6% seen once; the top ten hold under 3%. Sequencing input: peripheral blood. These receptor sequences come from an adult who had HIV and had not received antiretroviral therapy, or was an uninfected healthy control (not recorded which).

Only a few counts were recorded for this clonotype. The chain carries TRBV7-9 and TRBJ1-3; D gene ambiguous. The CDR3 spans 10 residues. Germline lookup yields CDR1 SEHNR and CDR2 FQNEAQ (reference sequence). V lost 7 bases and J 4 bases, leaving 2 bases between the germline ends. CDR3 residues: CASKGNTIYF. Written as DNA, the CDR3 is TGTGCCAGCAAGGGAAACACCATATATTTT.

This clonotype was recorded at least ten times. V usage is TRBV10-3 and J usage is TRBJ2-1, with 9 bases fitting TRBD2. The CDR3 spans 13 residues. Germline trimming cut 4 bases from V and 9 bases from J; bases unmatched to any gene: 4. CDR1 is ENHRY, CDR2 SYGVKD, per germline. For the CDR3, the DNA is TGTGCCATCAGTGGGACTAGCGACGGTGAGCAGTTCTTC. As protein: CAISGTSDGEQFF.

Here the CDR3 reads CASSLGGSRRTDTQYF. The CDR3 coding sequence is TGTGCCAGCAGCTTGGGGGGTTCCCGGCGCACAGATACGCAGTATTTT. The V gene is TRBV5-6, the J gene TRBJ2-3; D remains ambiguous. The CDR3 spans 16 residues. V lost 0 bases, J lost 1 base, and 12 bases lay in between. Germline V gene data show CDR1 as SGHDT and CDR2 as YYEEEE.

This clonotype ranks as medium-sized. V gene TRBV5-4 combines with J gene TRBJ2-6; 7 nucleotides match TRBD2. V trimming: 3 bases; J trimming: 0 bases; junction bases outside the gene matches: 6. This CDR3 region has 17 residues. Germline values: CDR1 SGHNT, CDR2 YYREEE (reference sequence). CDR3 amino acids: CASSSTSSYSGANVLTF. The CDR3 region has the DNA TGTGCCAGCAGCTCGACTAGCAGTTACTCTGGGGCCAACGTCCTGACTTTC.

This clonotype showed up many times. The chain combines TRBV29-1 with TRBJ1-1; TRBD1 agrees at 9 bases. J was trimmed by 7 bases and V by 5 bases; bases with no gene match: 8. The CDR3 extends over 13 amino acids. Germline assignment: CDR1 SQVTM and CDR2 ANQGSEA. CDR3 region: CSVIPGQGSEAFF. The CDR3 DNA sequence: TGCAGCGTTATACCGGGACAGGGAAGTGAAGCTTTCTTT.

Only a few counts were recorded for this clonotype. V is TRBV7-3 and J is TRBJ2-5; 11 nucleotides align to TRBD2. CDR3 length: 15 amino acids. Per germline, CDR1 SGHTA and CDR2 FQGTGA. With V trimmed by 2 bases and J by 5 bases, 4 bases remained unmatched. The CDR3 sequence: CASSLVAGGLETQYF. As DNA, the CDR3 is TGTGCCAGCAGCTTAGTAGCGGGGGGGCTGGAGACCCAGTACTTC.

This clonotype was detected ten times or more. V gene TRBV29-1 combines with J gene TRBJ2-2, with a tentative D call TRBD2 (5 bases). CDR3 size: 13 residues. Trimming took 5 bases from V and 3 from J, leaving 10 bases between them. In germline, CDR1 is SQVTM, CDR2 ANQGSEA. Here the CDR3 reads CSVRGPDTGELFF. In DNA form, the CDR3 reads TGCAGCGTTAGAGGGCCGGACACCGGGGAGCTGTTTTTT.

This clonotype was picked up a small number of times. The chain combines TRBV7-8 with TRBJ2-1, with TRBD2 matching 11 bases. The V and J ends lost 2 bases and 7 bases, in that order; junction bases with no gene match: 10. CDR1 is SGHVS, CDR2 FQNEAQ, per germline. This CDR3 contains 17 residues. This chain's CDR3 is CASSLFGRLAGGNEQFF. Written as DNA, the CDR3 is TGTGCCAGCAGCTTATTCGGGCGGCTAGCGGGGGGAAATGAGCAGTTCTTC.

This clonotype was seen many times. The gene calls are TRBV27 and TRBJ2-7; D not resolved. This CDR3 is built from 15 residues. Germline V CDR1 and CDR2: MNHEY, SMNVEV (reference sequence). V shed 2 bases and J shed 3 bases, with 14 bases lying between them. The chain's CDR3 is CASSLNTAAVYEQYF. DNA for the CDR3: TGTGCCAGCAGTTTAAATACAGCCGCCGTCTACGAGCAGTACTTC.

The table lists this clonotype with many counts. V and J are TRBV2 and TRBJ1-1; D is ambiguous. Germline-derived CDR1 and CDR2 are SNHLY and FYNNEI. V lost 6 bases to trimming and J lost 0 bases, with 17 bases between them. This CDR3 is built from 16 residues. The DNA for the CDR3 is TGTGCCAGCAGGTGGCTGGACGGCCTTCTGAACACTGAAGCTTTCTTT. Translation gives CASRWLDGLLNTEAFF.

This clonotype was observed a few times. V and J are TRBV6-2 or TRBV6-3 and TRBJ1-1; D gene uncertain. This CDR3 has 12 residues. Germline values: CDR1 MNHEY, CDR2 SVGEGT. The germline V and J ends were trimmed by 2 bases and 1 base, with 2 bases remaining between them. The CDR3 region is CASSYTNTEAFF. In nucleotides, the CDR3 is TGTGCCAGCAGTTACACGAACACTGAAGCTTTCTTT.